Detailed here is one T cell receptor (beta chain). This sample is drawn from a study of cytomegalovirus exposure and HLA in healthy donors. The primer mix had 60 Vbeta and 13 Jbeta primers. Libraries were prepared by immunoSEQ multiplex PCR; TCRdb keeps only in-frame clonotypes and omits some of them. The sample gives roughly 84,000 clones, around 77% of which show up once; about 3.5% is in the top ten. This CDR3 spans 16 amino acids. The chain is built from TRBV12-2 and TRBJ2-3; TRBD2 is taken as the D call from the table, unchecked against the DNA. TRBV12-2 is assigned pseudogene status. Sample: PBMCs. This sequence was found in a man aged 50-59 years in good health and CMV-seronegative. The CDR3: CASRMTSGGATDTQYF. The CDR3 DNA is TGTGCAAGTCGCATGACTAGCGGGGGGGCCACAGATACGCAGTATTTT.